This passage covers 28 T cell receptor beta chains from one sample sequenced in a study of blood T cell repertoires in COVID-19. Assay used: immunoSEQ multiplex PCR; TCRdb lists only in-frame clones, some missing. The table lists 80,000 to 85,000 clones, less than 85% of them singletons. The specimen sequenced was peripheral blood. The source is a human donor in a cohort sampled during active COVID-19.

The chain joins TRBV3-1 (or the pseudogene TRBV3-2) to TRBJ2-2, with D possibly being TRBD2 (5 bases). Trimming shortened V by 4 bases and J by 4 bases, and 16 bases separated the two germline ends. CDR1 is LGHDT and CDR2 is YNNKEL in the germline V gene (reference sequence). This CDR3 contains 16 residues. The chain's CDR3 is CASSPRSAGSTGELFF. DNA for the CDR3: TGTGCCAGCAGCCCCCGGTCGGCGGGCAGCACCGGGGAGCTGTTTTTT.

V usage is TRBV27 and J usage is TRBJ1-6, with TRBD1 matching 9 bases. The length of the CDR3 is 15 residues. Germline CDR1 reads MNHEY; CDR2 reads SMNVEV (reference sequence). V shed 4 bases, J shed 4 bases, and the junction held 2 bases outside the gene matches. The CDR3 protein is CASSWGQGYNSPLHF. Written as DNA, the CDR3 is TGTGCCAGCAGTTGGGGACAGGGTTATAATTCACCCCTCCACTTT.

The rearrangement joins TRBV14 to TRBJ2-3; 7 bases match TRBD2. CDR3 size: 16 residues. Germline assignment: CDR1 SGHDN and CDR2 FVKESK. V shed 4 bases, J shed 2 bases, and the junction held 9 bases outside the gene matches. The CDR3 DNA reads as TGTGCCAGCAGCCCATGGTGGGGGGGAGACACAGATACGCAGTATTTT. As protein: CASSPWWGGDTDTQYF.

V and J are TRBV3-1 (or the pseudogene TRBV3-2) and TRBJ1-2, with a possible D match to TRBD1 (5 bases). CDR1 and CDR2 (germline): LGHDT, YNNKEL (reference sequence). V was shortened by 1 base and J by 8 bases, with 8 bases between the two germline ends. The CDR3 consists of 12 residues. CDR3 nucleotide sequence: TGTGCCAGCAGCCAAGGGACAACCGGCTACACCTTC. It codes for CASSQGTTGYTF.

The chain employs TRBV6-6 and TRBJ1-1; D is possibly TRBD1 (5 bases). The CDR3 extends over 13 amino acids. CDR1 and CDR2 (germline): MNHNY, SVGAGI (reference sequence). V dropped 6 bases and J dropped 11 bases, with 19 bases sitting between them. The CDR3 DNA reads TGTGCCAGCAGCTCTGTTGGGGCGATGGGGGCTTTCTTT. Its translation: CASSSVGAMGAFF.

This clone was counted between two and nine times. The genes are TRBV11-2 and TRBJ2-7; 9 bases agree with TRBD1. The CDR3 sequence is 14 residues long. With 5 bases clipped from V and 3 bases from J, the junction kept 5 bases outside the gene matches. Germline V gene sequence: CDR1 SGHAT, CDR2 FQNNGV. The CDR3 protein is CASSPVTGGYEQYF. Written as DNA, the CDR3 is TGTGCCAGCAGCCCAGTGACAGGGGGCTACGAGCAGTACTTC. Variable domain in full (rest from reference TRBV11-2 and TRBJ2-7): EAGVAQSPRYKIIEKRQSVAFWCNPISGHATLYWYQQILGQGPKLLIQFQNNGVVDDSQLPKDRFSAERLKGVDSTLKIQPAKLEDSAVYLCASSPVTGGYEQYFGPGTRLTVT.

This clone was seen a single time. One end of the junction does not line up with germline, which may come from a read error. V usage is TRBV11-2 and J usage is TRBJ1-5; D gene unclear. The CDR3 contains 15 residues. Germline assignment: CDR1 SGHAT and CDR2 FQNNGV. The DNA of the CDR3 is TGTGCCAGCAGCTTAGGGACCTCTAGCTATCAGCCCCAGCATTTT. It codes for CASSLGTSSYQPQHF. The full variable domain, its missing parts supplied by reference TRBV11-2 and TRBJ1-5, is EAGVAQSPRYKIIEKRQSVAFWCNPISGHATLYWYQQILGQGPKLLIQFQNNGVVDDSQLPKDRFSAERLKGVDSTLKIQPAKLEDSAVYLCASSLGTSSYQPQHFGDGTRLSIL.

Here the CDR3 reads CASSFGRGNTEAFF. CDR3 coding DNA: TGTGCCAGCAGCTTCGGCAGGGGGAACACTGAAGCTTTCTTT. The chain couples TRBV7-8 to TRBJ1-1, with D maybe TRBD1 (6 bases). Germline-derived CDR1 and CDR2 are SGHVS and FQNEAQ. V gave up 3 bases and J gave up 1 base, with 9 bases separating them. The CDR3 covers 14 residues.

V is TRBV19 and J is TRBJ2-3, with 8 positions matching TRBD2. V was pared by 6 bases and J by 1 base, with 3 bases of the junction left unmatched. The CDR3 contains 14 residues. Looked up from germline, CDR1 is LNHDA and CDR2 is SQIVND (reference sequence). The CDR3 sequence is CASSGRGGTDTQYF. In DNA, the CDR3 is TGTGCCAGTAGCGGGCGGGGGGGCACAGATACGCAGTATTTT.

This chain connects TRBV7-2 to TRBJ2-7; D is uncertain. V lost 3 bases and J lost 0, with 3 bases in between. In germline, CDR1 is SGHTA, CDR2 FQGNSA. The CDR3 covers 12 residues. The CDR3 protein is CASSLSSYEQYF. In nucleotides, the CDR3 is TGTGCCAGCAGCTTGAGCTCCTACGAGCAGTACTTC.

The rearrangement joins TRBV2 to TRBJ2-3; no reliable D call. From germline, CDR1 is SNHLY and CDR2 FYNNEI. This CDR3 is built from 14 residues. The V end lost 3 bases, the J end lost 5 bases, and 12 bases lay between the germline ends. The CDR3 coding sequence is TGTGCCAGCAGTGACAGGCCCACTGGAGATACGCAGTATTTT. Amino acid sequence: CASSDRPTGDTQYF.

This clone was recorded once. DNA of the CDR3: TGTGCCAGCAGTCGATGGACTAGCGGGTTTGGCACAGATACGCAGTATTTT. Residues: CASSRWTSGFGTDTQYF. The chain carries TRBV2 and TRBJ2-3, with TRBD2 matching 11 bases. The V segment lost 5 bases and the J segment 1 base; nucleotides outside the gene matches: 8. CDR1 SNHLY and CDR2 FYNNEI come from the germline V gene. CDR3 size: 17 residues.

The CDR3 coding sequence is TGTGCCAGCAGTGAAAACAGGGACAGGGGAGGCATTCAGTACTTC. This sequence encodes CASSENRDRGGIQYF. This chain connects TRBV6-1 to TRBJ2-4; 10 nucleotides match TRBD1. The CDR3 has 15 amino acids. Trimming cost V 2 bases and J 9 bases; bases outside gene matches: 7. The V gene's germline CDR1 is MNHNS and CDR2 SASEGT.

The chain employs TRBV19 and TRBJ1-5, with 7 positions matching TRBD1. The CDR3 has 17 amino acids. Germline V CDR1 and CDR2: LNHDA, SQIVND (reference sequence). V gave up 3 bases and J gave up 6 bases; unmatched junction bases: 14. CDR3 sequence reads: CASSIPLGRDRGQPQHF. CDR3 in DNA: TGTGCCAGTAGTATCCCATTGGGCCGGGACAGAGGTCAGCCCCAGCATTTT. Drawing the rest from reference TRBV19 and TRBJ1-5, the complete variable domain is DGGITQSPKYLFRKEGQNVTLSCEQNLNHDAMYWYRQDPGQGLRLIYYSQIVNDFQKGDIAEGYSVSREKKESFPLTVTSAQKNPTAFYLCASSIPLGRDRGQPQHFGDGTRLSIL.

V usage is TRBV11-3 and J usage is TRBJ2-3; the match to TRBD2 covers 14 bases. The CDR3 has 17 residues. The ends lost 4 bases at V and 6 bases at J; junction bases unmatched: 9. Germline V gene data show CDR1 as SGHNT and CDR2 as YENEEA. This CDR3 is CASSSSGTSGGMDTQYF. CDR3 nucleotides: TGTGCCAGCAGCTCCTCCGGGACTAGCGGGGGCATGGATACGCAGTATTTT.

The chain combines TRBV27 with TRBJ1-5; D gene ambiguous. Trimming took 8 bases from V and 8 from J, leaving 16 bases between them. CDR1 and CDR2 from the germline V gene are MNHEY and SMNVEV (reference sequence). This CDR3 is built from 13 residues. CDR3 in DNA: TGTGCCAGCCGACCCCAGGATAACAAGCCCCAGCATTTT. It specifies CASRPQDNKPQHF.

This clone has more than one count but fewer than ten. The rearrangement joins TRBV11-3 to TRBJ2-5; tentatively, D is TRBD2 (5 bases). The length of the CDR3 is 13 residues. Trimming took 3 bases from V and 2 from J, leaving 7 bases between them. In germline, CDR1 is SGHNT, CDR2 YENEEA. The CDR3: CASSFGLQETQYF. DNA of the CDR3: TGTGCCAGCAGCTTCGGACTTCAAGAGACCCAGTACTTC.

The chain combines TRBV7-8 with TRBJ2-7; 7 nucleotides line up with TRBD1. Germline assignment: CDR1 SGHVS and CDR2 FQNEAQ. J lost 3 bases, V lost 4 bases, and 9 bases had no gene match. The CDR3 runs 15 residues. The DNA for the CDR3 is TGTGCCAGCAGCTCGTACCGGGACAGAATCTACGAGCAGTACTTC. Translated: CASSSYRDRIYEQYF. Full variable domain (remainder filled in from reference TRBV7-8 and TRBJ2-7): GAGVSQSPRYKVAKRGQDVALRCDPISGHVSLFWYQQALGQGPEFLTYFQNEAQLDKSGLPSDRFFAERPEGSVSTLKIQRTQQEDSAVYLCASSSYRDRIYEQYFGPGTRLTVT.

The V gene is TRBV30, the J gene TRBJ1-1, with D unresolved. The CDR3 contains 12 residues. Germline CDR1 is GTSNPN and CDR2 is SVGIG (reference sequence). Trimming stripped 0 bases from V and 7 bases from J, with 9 bases between. Here the CDR3 DNA reads TGTGCCTGGAGTGTACACGGGTTTGAAGCTTTCTTT. This translates into CAWSVHGFEAFF.

This clone appeared a few times. The chain is built from TRBV5-1 and TRBJ1-2; perhaps TRBD1 as D (5 bases). The germline V gene encodes CDR1 SGHRS and CDR2 YFSETQ. CDR3 length: 14 residues. The ends were cut back, 2 bases at V and 3 bases at J, with 11 bases in the middle. Written as DNA, the CDR3 is TGCGCCAGCAGCTTCGCCGGAGGGGACTATGGCTACACCTTC. It yields the protein CASSFAGGDYGYTF.

The chain couples TRBV6-1 to TRBJ1-2; D is unresolved. V was clipped by 1 base and J by 7 bases, with 13 bases between them. The CDR3 runs 14 residues. Germline loops: CDR1 MNHNS, CDR2 SASEGT. CDR3 in amino acids: CASSEGQFRGGYTF. The CDR3 nucleotides are TGTGCCAGCAGTGAAGGGCAGTTCCGGGGTGGCTACACCTTC.

The chain uses TRBV10-3 and TRBJ1-2, with D possibly being TRBD1 (5 bases). V was pared by 3 bases and J by 2 bases, with 13 bases between. The CDR3 spans 15 residues. The germline V gene encodes CDR1 ENHRY and CDR2 SYGVKD. The CDR3 loop is CAISEGVKGNYGYTF. In DNA form, the CDR3 reads TGTGCCATCAGTGAAGGTGTGAAGGGGAACTATGGCTACACCTTC.

This chain connects TRBV5-5 to TRBJ2-3, with 8 positions matching TRBD1. CDR1 and CDR2 from the germline V gene are SGHKS and YYEKEE (reference sequence). There are 18 residues in the CDR3. V shed 4 bases, J shed 3 bases, and the junction held 16 bases outside the gene matches. The CDR3 region is CASSARWQGASGTDTQYF. CDR3 sequence (DNA): TGTGCCAGCAGCGCGAGGTGGCAGGGGGCCTCGGGGACAGATACGCAGTATTTT. The variable domain in full, completed from reference TRBV5-5 and TRBJ2-3, reads DAGVTQSPTHLIKTRGQQVTLRCSPISGHKSVSWYQQVLGQGPQFIFQYYEKEERGRGNFPDRFSARQFPNYSSELNVNALLLGDSALYLCASSARWQGASGTDTQYFGPGTRLTVL.

The chain combines TRBV28 with TRBJ2-7, with 9 positions matching TRBD1. With V trimmed by 7 bases and J by 5 bases, 18 bases remained unmatched. The CDR3 consists of 17 residues. Germline V gene data show CDR1 as MDHEN and CDR2 as SYDVKM. CDR3 in amino acids: CASTASPGTGKRHEQYF. CDR3 coding DNA: TGTGCCAGCACCGCAAGCCCGGGGACAGGGAAAAGACACGAGCAGTACTTC.

The chain combines TRBV19 with TRBJ1-2; TRBD1 matches at 10 bases. V was clipped by 1 base and J by 7 bases; unmatched bases: 6. Germline assignment: CDR1 LNHDA and CDR2 SQIVND (reference sequence). The CDR3 sequence is 15 residues long. The CDR3 sequence is CASSIVDRGPVGYTF. Here the CDR3 DNA reads TGTGCCAGTAGTATAGTCGACAGGGGGCCGGTTGGCTACACCTTC. The full variable domain, in which reference TRBV19 and TRBJ1-2 provide the parts outside the CDR3, is DGGITQSPKYLFRKEGQNVTLSCEQNLNHDAMYWYRQDPGQGLRLIYYSQIVNDFQKGDIAEGYSVSREKKESFPLTVTSAQKNPTAFYLCASSIVDRGPVGYTFGSGTRLTVV.

The chain couples TRBV9 to TRBJ2-1, with D possibly being TRBD1 (6 bases). Germline V gene sequence: CDR1 SGDLS, CDR2 YYNGEE. The V end was cut by 2 bases, the J end by 5 bases, with 17 bases between. The CDR3 totals 16 residues. The CDR3 DNA is TGTGCCAGCAGCGTTGGGGGCCCAGGCCACAACAATGAGCAGTTCTTC. The encoded protein is CASSVGGPGHNNEQFF. Full variable domain (rest looked up from reference TRBV9 and TRBJ2-1): DSGVTQTPKHLITATGQRVTLRCSPRSGDLSVYWYQQSLDQGLQFLIQYYNGEERAKGNILERFSAQQFPDLHSELNLSSLELGDSALYFCASSVGGPGHNNEQFFGPGTRLTVL.

This clone occurred once. The rearrangement links TRBV7-9 to TRBJ2-1; D gene ambiguous. The germline V gene has CDR1 SEHNR and CDR2 FQNEAQ (reference sequence). This CDR3 region has 13 residues. Trimming removed 1 base at V and 7 bases at J, with 8 bases between. CDR3: CASSLGPRNEQFF. In DNA, the CDR3 is TGTGCCAGCAGCTTAGGCCCCAGAAATGAGCAGTTCTTC. The full variable domain, its missing parts supplied by reference TRBV7-9 and TRBJ2-1, is DTGVSQNPRHKITKRGQNVTFRCDPISEHNRLYWYRQTLGQGPEFLTYFQNEAQLEKSRLLSDRFSAERPKGSFSTLEIQRTEQGDSAMYLCASSLGPRNEQFFGPGTRLTVL.

This clone was counted once. Here the CDR3 reads CASSQPQGLNTEAFF. Here the CDR3 DNA reads TGTGCCAGCAGTCAACCACAGGGCCTGAACACTGAAGCTTTCTTT. The gene calls are TRBV6-5 and TRBJ1-1; perhaps TRBD1 as D (6 bases). V was cut by 5 bases and J by 0 bases, with 13 bases left in between. This CDR3 has 15 amino acids. The V gene's germline CDR1 is MNHEY and CDR2 SVGAGI.